The TCR beta chain described here comes from a study of T cell repertoires in cytomegalovirus infection. This clonotype appeared once. What it binds is not known. TCRdb reprocessed the reads with MiXCR, giving one entry per CDR3 protein. Here the sample spans just over 450,000 distinct CDR3 sequences, 40% to 50% being singletons. This CDR3 has 18 residues. V was cut by 4 bases and J by 2 bases, with 24 bases left in between. The sequencing here drew on cultured PBMCs, taken from culture after CMV antigen stimulation. This chain links TRBV12-3 or TRBV12-4 with TRBJ2-7; maybe TRBD1 (6 bases). This TCR came from a human donor in good health (CMV status not recorded). Some clones in this sample may be carry-over from other donors' samples. This CDR3 is CASSYASSMGAAAYEQYF. The CDR3 DNA reads TGTGCCAGCAGTTACGCCTCAAGTATGGGGGCTGCGGCCTACGAGCAGTACTTC.